A single sample gave rise to the 31 T cell receptor beta chains below, sequenced in a study of CD8+ T cells in alopecia areata. For about 5 patients taking part in the biomarker study, CD4+ cells were further sorted into CD25+CD127- cells. The sequencing template was cDNA reverse transcribed from extracted RNA. Repertoires were generated with immunoSEQ multiplex PCR, while TCRdb's copy carries only in-frame clones and drops some. This table holds 7,500 to 9,000 clones, 65% to 80% found once. Material: CD4+ Tregs sorted from blood. These receptors originate from a human donor with alopecia areata.

In DNA form, the CDR3 reads TGCAGCGTTGGGGCTACAGGGGGCCCAGATACGCAGTATTTT. Its translation is CSVGATGGPDTQYF. The chain links TRBV29-1 to TRBJ2-3, with 9 bases fitting TRBD1. The V and J ends lost 4 bases and 4 bases, in that order; junction bases with no gene match: 6. Germline CDR1 and CDR2: SQVTM and ANQGSEA. This CDR3 contains 14 residues.

The chain joins TRBV5-1 to TRBJ2-1; 7 nucleotides match TRBD2. From germline, CDR1 is SGHRS and CDR2 YFSETQ. The CDR3 is made up of 15 amino acids. V lost 5 bases, J lost 1 base, and 6 bases stayed unmatched. CDR3 sequence: CASRGLAESYNEQFF. The CDR3 nucleotides read TGCGCCAGCAGAGGTCTAGCGGAGTCCTACAATGAGCAGTTCTTC. Variable domain in full (rest from reference TRBV5-1 and TRBJ2-1): KAGVTQTPRYLIKTRGQQVTLSCSPISGHRSVSWYQQTPGQGLQFLFEYFSETQRNKGNFPGRFSGRQFSNSRSEMNVSTLELGDSALYLCASRGLAESYNEQFFGPGTRLTVL.

V is TRBV19 and J is TRBJ2-3; the D gene is possibly TRBD2 (6 bases). Trimming stripped 6 bases from V and 3 bases from J, with 22 bases between. The CDR3 runs to 17 residues. Germline values: CDR1 LNHDA, CDR2 SQIVND (reference sequence). CDR3 bases: TGTGCCAGTAGCCCCCCCCGTGGGGGGATCGGTACAGATACGCAGTATTTT. Translated: CASSPPRGGIGTDTQYF.

The chain's CDR3 is CASRIRDRNNEQFF. The CDR3 DNA sequence: TGTGCCAGCAGAATCCGGGACAGAAACAATGAGCAGTTCTTC. The chain is built from TRBV28 and TRBJ2-1; 7 bases are a match to TRBD1. This CDR3 is 14 amino acids long. J gave up 5 bases and V 6 bases, and 7 bases lay outside the gene matches. Germline V gives CDR1 MDHEN, CDR2 SYDVKM.

The chain carries TRBV7-3 and TRBJ2-1, with TRBD2 matching over 11 bases. V shed 4 bases and J 6 bases; nucleotides not matched to a gene: 5. CDR3 size: 15 residues. Germline CDR1 SGHTA, CDR2 FQGTGA. CDR3 sequence: CASSSLAGGSNEQFF. CDR3 DNA: TGTGCCAGCAGCTCCTTAGCGGGGGGGTCCAATGAGCAGTTCTTC.

This chain uses TRBV15 with TRBJ2-5; D assignment may be TRBD1 or TRBD2 (5 bases each). This CDR3 has 14 residues. Germline values: CDR1 LNHNV, CDR2 YYDKDF (reference sequence). Trimming stripped 3 bases from V and 1 base from J, with 9 bases between. The CDR3 bases are TGTGCCACCAGCAGGGGGGTTTTCCAAGAGACCCAGTACTTC. Translating it yields CATSRGVFQETQYF.

This clone appeared a single time. This chain connects TRBV6-1 to TRBJ2-2, with D perhaps TRBD1 (6 bases). V lost 10 bases to trimming and J lost 1 base, with 13 bases between them. CDR1 MNHNS and CDR2 SASEGT come from the germline V gene. There are 14 residues in the CDR3. The CDR3 region is CAINRVLNTGELFF. As DNA, the CDR3 is TGTGCCATTAACAGGGTTTTGAACACCGGGGAGCTGTTTTTT.

The chain uses TRBV5-1 and TRBJ1-6; D uncertain. This CDR3 comprises 15 residues. In germline, CDR1 is SGHRS, CDR2 YFSETQ. Trimming removed 0 bases at V and 6 bases at J, with 10 bases between. The CDR3 DNA is TGCGCCAGCAGCTTGGCCGGTCAGACTAATTCACCCCTCCACTTT. The encoded protein is CASSLAGQTNSPLHF.

CDR3 in amino acids: CASSLSQLRNEQFF. The CDR3 nucleotides read TGTGCCAGCAGCTTATCTCAGCTGCGCAATGAGCAGTTCTTC. The chain combines TRBV11-2 with TRBJ2-1; D is uncertain. Between the trimmed V and J ends, which lost 2 bases and 6 bases, there was a span of 11 bases. This CDR3 contains 14 residues. Per the germline V gene, CDR1 is SGHAT and CDR2 is FQNNGV.

The J gene is TRBJ1-2, the V gene TRBV5-4, with D possibly being TRBD1 (6 bases). The CDR3 spans 13 residues. The germline V and J ends were trimmed by 3 bases and 6 bases, with 12 bases remaining between them. Germline values: CDR1 SGHNT, CDR2 YYREEE (reference sequence). CDR3 bases: TGTGCCAGCAGCTCCGTTAACAGGGATGGCTACACCTTC. Its translation is CASSSVNRDGYTF.

The V gene is TRBV18, the J gene TRBJ2-5; maybe TRBD2 (6 bases). V gave up 4 bases and J gave up 9 bases, with 18 bases separating them. Germline CDR1 reads KGHSH; CDR2 reads LQKENI. This CDR3 is built from 14 residues. In nucleotides, the CDR3 is TGTGCCAGCTCACAAAAGGACCGAGGCGGGGCCCAGTACTTC. Its protein product is CASSQKDRGGAQYF.

This clone has a handful of counts. V gene TRBV14 combines with J gene TRBJ2-7, with TRBD1 matching 9 bases. CDR3 length equals 15 residues. CDR1 is SGHDN, CDR2 FVKESK, per germline. Unmatched junction bases numbered 10, after V lost 5 bases and J lost 5 bases. CDR3 region: CASSTLGRQGDEQYF. DNA of the CDR3: TGTGCCAGCAGCACGTTAGGCCGACAGGGGGACGAGCAGTACTTC.

The chain links TRBV4-1 to TRBJ1-3; D is perhaps TRBD1 (5 bases). V lost 4 bases and J lost 0, with 10 bases in between. The CDR3 has 15 amino acids. Germline values: CDR1 MGHRA, CDR2 YSYEKL. CDR3 coding DNA: TGCGCCAGCAGCCTGACAGCTGGCTCTGGAAACACCATATATTTT. Translation gives CASSLTAGSGNTIYF.

CDR3 sequence (DNA): TGTGCCAGCAGCTTTGTAGCCGGGGAGCTGTTTTTT. Its translation: CASSFVAGELFF. This chain uses TRBV5-8 with TRBJ2-2, with D unresolved. CDR3 length: 12 residues. V lost 2 bases, J lost 6 bases, and 5 bases lay in between. Germline CDR1 SGHTS, CDR2 YDEGEE.

V gene TRBV5-1 combines with J gene TRBJ2-1; 11 bases are shared with TRBD1. J gave up 2 bases and V 4 bases, and 5 bases lay outside the gene matches. The CDR3 extends over 16 amino acids. Germline loops: CDR1 SGHRS, CDR2 YFSETQ. In DNA form, the CDR3 reads TGCGCCAGCAGCCCAGGGACAGGGGGACCCTACAATGAGCAGTTCTTC. It specifies CASSPGTGGPYNEQFF.

The V gene is TRBV7-2, the J gene TRBJ2-2; TRBD2 might be the D (6 bases). V lost 10 bases and J 4 bases, leaving 19 bases between the germline ends. CDR3 size: 15 residues. Germline V lookup: CDR1 SGHTA, CDR2 FQGNSA. In nucleotides, the CDR3 is TGTGCCACGCGGGGAGGACGTCGTGGCACCGGGGAGCTGTTTTTT. It is translated as CATRGGRRGTGELFF.

This clone was picked up one time. V usage is TRBV27 and J usage is TRBJ2-7; 8 positions match TRBD1. Germline values: CDR1 MNHEY, CDR2 SMNVEV (reference sequence). CDR3 length: 13 amino acids. The V gene end was trimmed by 5 bases and the J gene end by 4 bases; junction bases not matched to a gene: 4. CDR3 nucleotide sequence: TGTGCCAGCAGTCGGACAGGGAGATACGAGCAGTACTTC. Its protein product is CASSRTGRYEQYF.

This sequence joins TRBV28 and TRBJ1-4; tentative D call: TRBD1 (5 bases). The CDR3 loop spans 13 amino acids. Germline assignment: CDR1 MDHEN and CDR2 SYDVKM. Trimming cost V 11 bases and J 2 bases, with 12 bases left between them. The CDR3 region has the DNA TGTGCCGTCAGGGTGTTTACTAATGAAAAACTGTTTTTT. Its translation is CAVRVFTNEKLFF. Full variable domain (missing parts from reference TRBV28 and TRBJ1-4): DVKVTQSSRYLVKRTGEKVFLECVQDMDHENMFWYRQDPGLGLRLIYFSYDVKMKEKGDIPEGYSVSREKKERFSLILESASTNQTSMYLCAVRVFTNEKLFFGSGTQLSVL.

This chain links TRBV28 with TRBJ2-7; D could derive from TRBD1 or TRBD2 (5 bases each). The CDR3 has 11 residues. Trimming stripped 8 bases from V and 7 bases from J, with 12 bases between. Per the germline V gene, CDR1 is MDHEN and CDR2 is SYDVKM. DNA for the CDR3: TGTGCCAGCCGCTGGTGGGGGGAGCAGTACTTC. The encoded protein is CASRWWGEQYF.

This chain uses TRBV5-1 with TRBJ2-7, with 8 bases fitting TRBD2. CDR3 length equals 15 residues. After removal of 3 bases from V and 0 bases from J, the junction contained 5 bases not matched to a gene. CDR1 and CDR2 from the germline V gene are SGHRS and YFSETQ. The CDR3 spells CASSWGGTSSYEQYF. The CDR3 coding sequence is TGCGCCAGCAGCTGGGGGGGGACTAGCTCCTACGAGCAGTACTTC.

A note on this clone: Its ends do not fully match the called genes, so a read error is possible. The chain employs TRBV4-1 and TRBJ2-5; 10 bases fit TRBD2. The CDR3 has 16 amino acids. Germline assignment: CDR1 MGHRA and CDR2 YSYEKL. Here the CDR3 reads CASSQVSSGGRETQYF. The CDR3 DNA follows: TGTGCCAGCAGCCAAGTCTCTAGCGGGGGACGGGAGACCCAGTACTTC.

This clone turned up a few times. The rearrangement uses TRBV18 and TRBJ2-1; 10 nucleotides match TRBD2. This CDR3 is 14 amino acids long. Germline assignment: CDR1 KGHSH and CDR2 LQKENI. The ends lost 2 bases at V and 8 bases at J; junction bases unmatched: 3. CDR3 DNA sequence: TGTGCCAGCTCACCAGCTAGCGGGAGCGATGAGCAGTTCTTC. It yields the protein CASSPASGSDEQFF.

In its sample, this clone was seen a few times. V is TRBV7-9 and J is TRBJ2-6; no reliable D call. The CDR3 is made up of 15 amino acids. V lost 4 bases, J lost 0 bases, and 7 bases lay in between. Germline CDR1 SEHNR, CDR2 FQNEAQ (reference sequence). The CDR3 region has the DNA TGTGCCAGCAGCTCCCTCCGCTCTGGGGCCAACGTCCTGACTTTC. Translation: CASSSLRSGANVLTF.

V usage is TRBV29-1 and J usage is TRBJ2-7; 8 bases map to TRBD1. The germline gives CDR1 SQVTM, CDR2 ANQGSEA. The CDR3 has 12 residues. J was trimmed by 2 bases and V by 6 bases; bases with no gene match: 3. The DNA for the CDR3 is TGCAGCGTGGACAGGGTCCCCTACGAGCAGTACTTC. Its protein is CSVDRVPYEQYF.

The chain carries TRBV7-2 and TRBJ2-7; maybe TRBD1 (6 bases). The CDR3 extends over 14 amino acids. CDR1 SGHTA and CDR2 FQGNSA come from the germline V gene. The germline V and J ends were trimmed by 5 bases and 0 bases, with 11 bases remaining between them. CDR3 loop: CASSHRVPSYEQYF. The CDR3 nucleotides read TGTGCCAGCAGCCACAGGGTCCCCTCCTACGAGCAGTACTTC.

The CDR3 loop reads CAISVRADTQPQHF. CDR3 nucleotides: TGTGCCATCAGTGTAAGGGCAGATACTCAGCCCCAGCATTTT. The chain has TRBV10-3 and TRBJ1-5, with D uncertain. Trimming took off 4 bases at V and 6 bases at J, with 13 bases between the two ends. Germline-derived CDR1 and CDR2 are ENHRY and SYGVKD. CDR3 size: 14 residues.

V gene TRBV11-2 combines with J gene TRBJ2-1; D is possibly TRBD1 (6 bases). Trimming took 0 bases from V and 4 from J, leaving 13 bases between them. The length of the CDR3 is 16 residues. Per the germline V gene, CDR1 is SGHAT and CDR2 is FQNNGV. The CDR3 DNA reads TGTGCCAGCAGCTTAGAGTGGGGGCTCGGTTACAATGAGCAGTTCTTC. Protein sequence: CASSLEWGLGYNEQFF.

V is TRBV5-1 and J is TRBJ2-1; no clear D. Trimming removed 2 bases at V and 8 bases at J, with 14 bases between. Looked up from germline, CDR1 is SGHRS and CDR2 is YFSETQ. The CDR3 is made up of 14 amino acids. The CDR3 sequence: CASSFYWMGDEQFF. The CDR3 DNA sequence: TGCGCCAGCAGCTTTTACTGGATGGGCGATGAGCAGTTCTTC.

This chain joins TRBV4-2 and TRBJ2-2; TRBD1 aligns across 9 bases. The CDR3 runs to 18 residues. After removal of 2 bases from V and 2 bases from J, the junction contained 9 bases not matched to a gene. CDR1 and CDR2 from the germline V gene are LGHNA and YNFKEQ. The CDR3 is CASSQLNSDRGNTGELFF. In DNA form, the CDR3 reads TGTGCCAGCAGCCAACTTAACTCGGACAGGGGAAACACCGGGGAGCTGTTTTTT.

V gene TRBV19 combines with J gene TRBJ2-1; D unresolved. Germline V gene sequence: CDR1 LNHDA, CDR2 SQIVND (reference sequence). Between the trimmed V and J ends, which lost 1 base and 9 bases, there was a span of 7 bases. CDR3 length equals 12 residues. The CDR3 nucleotides are TGTGCCAGTAGTATAGTTGGTGGTGAGCAGTTCTTC. It encodes CASSIVGGEQFF. The whole variable domain, filled in from reference TRBV19 and TRBJ2-1, reads DGGITQSPKYLFRKEGQNVTLSCEQNLNHDAMYWYRQDPGQGLRLIYYSQIVNDFQKGDIAEGYSVSREKKESFPLTVTSAQKNPTAFYLCASSIVGGEQFFGPGTRLTVL.

The chain joins TRBV30 to TRBJ2-7; 8 bases map to TRBD1. CDR3 length: 15 amino acids. The germline gives CDR1 GTSNPN, CDR2 SVGIG (reference sequence). V lost 0 bases and J lost 6; bases outside the gene matches: 10. CDR3 in DNA: TGTGCCTGGAGTGTACTTCAGGGGGCTGTTTTCGAGCAGTACTTC. Translated: CAWSVLQGAVFEQYF.